This T cell receptor (beta chain) was recovered during a study of blood T cell repertoires in COVID-19. Across the whole study: Both acute and convalescent COVID-19 samples were obtained from the United States, Italy and Spain. PBMCs, B-cell-depleted T cells, or T cells were the source of the cDNA or gDNA that made up the material.

Per the authors' pipeline: Nucleated cell counts were estimated from reference gene primer amplification. Here immunoSEQ multiplex PCR was the method, and the copy in TCRdb shows in-frame clones only, minus some. The DNA gave D and trimming, while V, J and clone size come from that table. The top ten hold around 3.5% of the sample, which has 180,000 or so clones, about 89% seen once. This CDR3 is built from 14 residues. Deletions cut 2 bases from V and 2 bases from J, with 9 bases between. Germline loops: CDR1 MNHEY, CDR2 SVGAGI. Sample: peripheral blood. This TCR derives from a man in his sixties or seventies with acute or convalescent COVID-19. V usage is TRBV6-5 and J usage is TRBJ1-1; TRBD1 might be the D (5 bases). The CDR3 here is CASSYQGPNTEAFF. DNA of the CDR3: TGTGCCAGCAGTTACCAGGGCCCCAACACTGAAGCTTTCTTT.